A selection of T cell receptor beta chains follows, all from one sample in a study of T cells in Graves' hyperthyroidism and ophthalmopathy. TCRdb re-called the multiplex PCR reads with MiXCR, one entry per CDR3 protein. Among around 660,000 distinct CDR3 sequences listed, about 45% were seen once. Source material: peripheral blood or thyroid tissue (not recorded which). Source of these receptors: an adult man with Graves' disease, either hyperthyroidism or ophthalmopathy (not recorded which). Both conserved end residues are part of each CDR3. The D gene is left open where the match is weak. Size values are once, few and many counts, or a class for expanded clones, and some rows have none.

d_gene: -; len: 14; v_gene: TRBV9; abundance: -; j_gene: TRBJ2-5; CDR3nt: TGTGCCAGCAGCCAAGTTGGCAGACAAGAGACCCAGTACTTC; CDR3aa: CASSQVGRQETQYF
d_gene: TRBD2; len: 17; v_gene: TRBV20-1; abundance: few; j_gene: TRBJ2-5; CDR3nt: TGCAGTGCTAGAGATGAATCTAGCGGGGGGGCCCAAGAGACCCAGTACTTC; CDR3aa: CSARDESSGGAQETQYF
d_gene: -; len: 13; v_gene: TRBV6-5; abundance: -; j_gene: TRBJ2-7; CDR3nt: TGTGCCAGCAGTTCAGCAGGGAGCAACGAGCAGTACTTC; CDR3aa: CASSSAGSNEQYF
d_gene: -; len: 13; v_gene: TRBV7-9; abundance: many; j_gene: TRBJ1-6; CDR3nt: TGTGCCAGCAGTTCAGGCGGGAATTCACCCCTCCACTTT; CDR3aa: CASSSGGNSPLHF
d_gene: -; len: 15; v_gene: TRBV2; abundance: -; j_gene: TRBJ1-5; CDR3nt: TGTGCCAGCTGCCTCAGTATCCCGGGCAATCAGCCCCAGCATTTT; CDR3aa: CASCLSIPGNQPQHF
d_gene: TRBD1; len: 16; v_gene: TRBV10-3; abundance: -; j_gene: TRBJ2-5; CDR3nt: TGTGCCAGCAGTTCGTCTCAACAGGGGCTAAGAGAGACCCAGTACTTC; CDR3aa: CASSSSQQGLRETQYF
d_gene: -; len: 14; v_gene: TRBV9; abundance: -; j_gene: TRBJ1-1; CDR3nt: TGTGCCAGCAGCATCGGACAGTTGAACACTGACGCTTTCTTT; CDR3aa: CASSIGQLNTDAFF
d_gene: TRBD1; len: 17; v_gene: TRBV7-8; abundance: few; j_gene: TRBJ1-2; CDR3nt: TGTGCCAGCAGCCCAGGGTCCCGGGACAGGGTCCTATATGGCTACACCTTC; CDR3aa: CASSPGSRDRVLYGYTF
d_gene: -; len: 14; v_gene: TRBV19; abundance: few; j_gene: TRBJ1-5; CDR3nt: TGTGCCAGTACCTTAGGGGCAGGTATTCAGCCCCAGCATTTT; CDR3aa: CASTLGAGIQPQHF
d_gene: -; len: 14; v_gene: TRBV5-6; abundance: few; j_gene: TRBJ1-2; CDR3nt: TGTGCCAGCAGCTTGGTGGGTCCGGACCCTGGCTACACCTTC; CDR3aa: CASSLVGPDPGYTF
d_gene: -; len: 14; v_gene: TRBV2; abundance: -; j_gene: TRBJ2-6; CDR3nt: TGTGCCAGCAGAAAAGGGACTGGGGCCAACGTCCTGACTTTC; CDR3aa: CASRKGTGANVLTF
d_gene: -; len: 14; v_gene: TRBV25-1; abundance: -; j_gene: TRBJ1-3; CDR3nt: TGTGCCAGCAGTGAATATAGCACAGGAACCACCATATATTTT; CDR3aa: CASSEYSTGTTIYF
d_gene: -; len: 16; v_gene: TRBV20-1; abundance: -; j_gene: TRBJ1-5; CDR3nt: TGCAGTGCTAGAGATTGGGCAGGGTCAGGCTCTCAGCCCCAGCATTTT; CDR3aa: CSARDWAGSGSQPQHF
d_gene: TRBD1; len: 15; v_gene: TRBV7-8; abundance: few; j_gene: TRBJ1-5; CDR3nt: TGTGCCAGCAGCCAACAGGGGCATAGCAATCAGCCCCAGCATTTT; CDR3aa: CASSQQGHSNQPQHF
d_gene: TRBD2; len: 17; v_gene: TRBV7-6; abundance: few; j_gene: TRBJ2-2; CDR3nt: TGTGCCAGCAGCTTAGTTGGGACTAGCAAGGTCACCGGGGAGCTGTTTTTT; CDR3aa: CASSLVGTSKVTGELFF